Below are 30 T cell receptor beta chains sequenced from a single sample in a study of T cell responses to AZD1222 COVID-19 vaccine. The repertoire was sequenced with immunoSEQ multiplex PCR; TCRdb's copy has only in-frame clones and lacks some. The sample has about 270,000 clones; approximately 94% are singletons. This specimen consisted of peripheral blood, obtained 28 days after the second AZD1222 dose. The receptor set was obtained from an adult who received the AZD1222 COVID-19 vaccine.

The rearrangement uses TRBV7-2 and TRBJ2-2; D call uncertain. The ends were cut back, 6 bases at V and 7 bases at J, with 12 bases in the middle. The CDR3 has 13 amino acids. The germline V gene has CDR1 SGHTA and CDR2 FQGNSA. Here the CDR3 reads CASSPQLGGELFF. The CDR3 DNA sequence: TGTGCCAGCAGTCCCCAGTTGGGCGGGGAGCTGTTTTTT.

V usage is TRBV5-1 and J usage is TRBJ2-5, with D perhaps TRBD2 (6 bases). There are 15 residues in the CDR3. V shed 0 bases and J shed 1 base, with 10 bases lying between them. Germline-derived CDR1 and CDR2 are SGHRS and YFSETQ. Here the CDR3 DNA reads TGCGCCAGCAGCTTGGTAGCGGAGGGCCAAGAGACCCAGTACTTC. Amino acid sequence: CASSLVAEGQETQYF.

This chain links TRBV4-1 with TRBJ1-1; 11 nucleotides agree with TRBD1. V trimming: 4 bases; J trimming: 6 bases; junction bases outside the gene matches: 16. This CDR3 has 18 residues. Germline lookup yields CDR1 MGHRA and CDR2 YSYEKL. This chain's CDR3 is CASSLKPGQGAVGPEAFF. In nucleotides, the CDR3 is TGCGCCAGCAGCCTCAAACCCGGACAGGGGGCGGTAGGCCCTGAAGCTTTCTTT.

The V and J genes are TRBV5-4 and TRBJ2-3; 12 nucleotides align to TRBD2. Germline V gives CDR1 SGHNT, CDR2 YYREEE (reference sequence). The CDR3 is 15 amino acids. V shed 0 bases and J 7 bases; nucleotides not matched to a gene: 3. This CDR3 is CASSLDGLAGNTQYF. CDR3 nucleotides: TGTGCCAGCAGCTTGGACGGACTAGCGGGAAATACGCAGTATTTT.

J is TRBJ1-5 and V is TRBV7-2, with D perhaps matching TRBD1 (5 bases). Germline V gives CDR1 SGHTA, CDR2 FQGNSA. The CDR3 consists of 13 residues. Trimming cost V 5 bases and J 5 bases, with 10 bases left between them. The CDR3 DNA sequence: TGTGCCAGCAGCCCAGGGATGGATCAGCCCCAGCATTTT. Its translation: CASSPGMDQPQHF. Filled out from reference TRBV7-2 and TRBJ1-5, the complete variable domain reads GAGVSQSPSNKVTEKGKDVELRCDPISGHTALYWYRQSLGQGLEFLIYFQGNSAPDKSGLPSDRFSAERTGGSVSTLTIQRTQQEDSAVYLCASSPGMDQPQHFGDGTRLSIL.

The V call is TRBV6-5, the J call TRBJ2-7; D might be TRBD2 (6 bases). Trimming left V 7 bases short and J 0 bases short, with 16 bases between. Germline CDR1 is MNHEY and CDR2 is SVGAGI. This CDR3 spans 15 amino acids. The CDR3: CASTFSGSGSYEQYF. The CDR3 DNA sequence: TGTGCCAGCACTTTCAGCGGGTCGGGCTCCTACGAGCAGTACTTC.

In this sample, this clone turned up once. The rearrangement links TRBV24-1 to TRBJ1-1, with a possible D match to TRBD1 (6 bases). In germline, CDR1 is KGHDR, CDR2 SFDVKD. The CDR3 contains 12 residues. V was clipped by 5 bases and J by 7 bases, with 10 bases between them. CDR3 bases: TGTGCCACCAGTGTCCTAGGGGGTGAAGCTTTCTTT. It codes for CATSVLGGEAFF.

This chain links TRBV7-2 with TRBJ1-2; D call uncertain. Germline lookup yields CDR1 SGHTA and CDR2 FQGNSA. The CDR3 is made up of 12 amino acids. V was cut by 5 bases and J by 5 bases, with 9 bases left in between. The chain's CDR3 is CASSLPFYGYTF. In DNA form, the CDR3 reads TGTGCCAGCAGCCTCCCCTTTTATGGCTACACCTTC.

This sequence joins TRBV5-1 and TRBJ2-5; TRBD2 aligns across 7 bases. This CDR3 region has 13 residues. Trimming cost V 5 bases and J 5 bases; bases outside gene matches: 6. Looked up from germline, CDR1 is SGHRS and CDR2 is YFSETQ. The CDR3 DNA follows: TGCGCCAGCAGGGGAGGGTCGCAGGAGACCCAGTACTTC. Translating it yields CASRGGSQETQYF. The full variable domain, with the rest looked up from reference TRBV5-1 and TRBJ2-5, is KAGVTQTPRYLIKTRGQQVTLSCSPISGHRSVSWYQQTPGQGLQFLFEYFSETQRNKGNFPGRFSGRQFSNSRSEMNVSTLELGDSALYLCASRGGSQETQYFGPGTRLLVL.

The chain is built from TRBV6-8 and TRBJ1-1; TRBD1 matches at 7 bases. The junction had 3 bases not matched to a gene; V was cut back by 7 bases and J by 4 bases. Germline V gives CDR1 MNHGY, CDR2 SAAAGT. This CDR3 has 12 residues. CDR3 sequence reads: CASISGGTEAFF. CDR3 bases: TGTGCCAGCATCTCAGGGGGCACTGAAGCTTTCTTT.

The CDR3 is CASSVAGARGNEQYF. The CDR3 nucleotides read TGTGCCAGCAGCGTCGCGGGGGCCCGGGGGAACGAGCAGTACTTC. The chain combines TRBV9 with TRBJ2-7; TRBD2 is a possible D gene (7 bases). The germline V gene encodes CDR1 SGDLS and CDR2 YYNGEE. The CDR3 is 15 amino acids. Trimming pared 2 bases from V and 5 bases from J, leaving 17 bases between.

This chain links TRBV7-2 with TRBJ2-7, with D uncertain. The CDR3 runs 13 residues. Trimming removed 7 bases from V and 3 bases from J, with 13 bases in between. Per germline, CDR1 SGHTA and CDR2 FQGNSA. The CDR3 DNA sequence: TGTGCCAGCACCCGAAGTAGCAGCTACGAGCAGTACTTC. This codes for CASTRSSSYEQYF.

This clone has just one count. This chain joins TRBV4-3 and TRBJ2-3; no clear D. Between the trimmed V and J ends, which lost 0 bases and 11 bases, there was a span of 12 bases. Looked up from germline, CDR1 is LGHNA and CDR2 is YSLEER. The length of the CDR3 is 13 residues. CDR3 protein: CASSQDRTVEQYF. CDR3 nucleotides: TGCGCCAGCAGCCAAGATAGGACCGTTGAGCAGTATTTT.

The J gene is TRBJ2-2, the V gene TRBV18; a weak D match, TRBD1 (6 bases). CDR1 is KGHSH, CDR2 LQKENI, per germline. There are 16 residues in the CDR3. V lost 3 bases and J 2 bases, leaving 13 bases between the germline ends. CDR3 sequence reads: CASSPGTGSNTGELFF. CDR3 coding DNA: TGTGCCAGCTCACCGGGAACAGGGTCAAACACCGGGGAGCTGTTTTTT.

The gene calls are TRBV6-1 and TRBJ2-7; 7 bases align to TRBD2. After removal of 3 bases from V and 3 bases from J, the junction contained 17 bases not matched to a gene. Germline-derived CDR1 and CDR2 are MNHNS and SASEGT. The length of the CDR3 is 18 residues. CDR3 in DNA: TGTGCCAGCAGTGATCCCCTAAGGCCCCCGGGACTACTCTACGAGCAGTACTTC. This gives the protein CASSDPLRPPGLLYEQYF.

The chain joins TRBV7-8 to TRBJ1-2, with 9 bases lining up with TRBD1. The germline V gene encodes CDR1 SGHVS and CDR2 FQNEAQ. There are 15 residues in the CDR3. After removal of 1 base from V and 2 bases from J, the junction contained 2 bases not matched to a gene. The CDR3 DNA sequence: TGTGCCAGCAGCTTAGGACAGGGGGTGAACTATGGCTACACCTTC. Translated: CASSLGQGVNYGYTF.

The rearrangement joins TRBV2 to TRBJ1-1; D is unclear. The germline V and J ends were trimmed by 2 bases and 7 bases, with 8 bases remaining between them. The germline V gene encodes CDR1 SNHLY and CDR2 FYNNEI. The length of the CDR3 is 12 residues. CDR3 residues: CASSEKRVEAFF. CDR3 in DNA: TGTGCCAGCAGTGAAAAGAGGGTTGAAGCTTTCTTT.

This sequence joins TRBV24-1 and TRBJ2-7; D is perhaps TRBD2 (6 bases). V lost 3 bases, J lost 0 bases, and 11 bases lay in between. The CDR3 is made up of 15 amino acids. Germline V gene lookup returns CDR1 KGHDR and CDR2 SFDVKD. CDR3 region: CATSDPRDGSYEQYF. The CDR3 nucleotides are TGTGCCACCAGTGATCCGCGGGACGGCTCCTACGAGCAGTACTTC.

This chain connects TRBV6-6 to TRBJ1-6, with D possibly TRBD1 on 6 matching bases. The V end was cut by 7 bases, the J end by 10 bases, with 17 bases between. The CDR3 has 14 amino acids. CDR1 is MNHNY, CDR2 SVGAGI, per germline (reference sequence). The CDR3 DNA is TGTGCCAGCAATCAACAGGGTGGATACTCACCCCTCCACTTT. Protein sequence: CASNQQGGYSPLHF.

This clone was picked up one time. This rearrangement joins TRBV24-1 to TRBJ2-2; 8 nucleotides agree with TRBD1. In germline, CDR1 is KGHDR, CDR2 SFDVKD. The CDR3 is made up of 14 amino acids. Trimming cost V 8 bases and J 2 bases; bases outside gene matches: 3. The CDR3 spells CATNDRGNTGELFF. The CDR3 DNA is TGTGCCACCAACGACAGGGGTAACACCGGGGAGCTGTTTTTT.

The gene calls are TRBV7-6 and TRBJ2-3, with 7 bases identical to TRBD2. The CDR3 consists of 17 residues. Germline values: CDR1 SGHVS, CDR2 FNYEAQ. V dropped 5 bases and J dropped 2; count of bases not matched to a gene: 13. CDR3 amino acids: CASSPRVGGRDTDTQYF. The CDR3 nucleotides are TGTGCCAGCAGCCCCCGGGTTGGGGGGAGGGACACAGATACGCAGTATTTT.

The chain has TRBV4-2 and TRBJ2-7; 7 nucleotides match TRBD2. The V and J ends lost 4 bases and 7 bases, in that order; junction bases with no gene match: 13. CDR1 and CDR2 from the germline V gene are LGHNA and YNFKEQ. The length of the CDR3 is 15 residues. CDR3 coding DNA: TGTGCCAGCAGCCGGGAGCGGGACGCCTTGGGGGAGCAGTACTTC. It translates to CASSRERDALGEQYF.

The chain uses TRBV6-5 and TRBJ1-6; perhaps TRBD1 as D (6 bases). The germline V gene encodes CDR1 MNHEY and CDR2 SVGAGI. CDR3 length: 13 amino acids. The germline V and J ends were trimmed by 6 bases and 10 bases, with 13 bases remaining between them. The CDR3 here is CASSNREGSPLHF. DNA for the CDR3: TGTGCCAGCAGCAACAGGGAGGGGTCACCCCTCCACTTT.

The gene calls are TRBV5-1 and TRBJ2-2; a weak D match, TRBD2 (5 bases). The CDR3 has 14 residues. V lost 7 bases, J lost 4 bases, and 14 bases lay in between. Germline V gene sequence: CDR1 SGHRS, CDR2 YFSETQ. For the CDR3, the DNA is TGCGCCAGCCGCGTTGAGGGTGGCACCGGGGAGCTGTTTTTT. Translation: CASRVEGGTGELFF.

The CDR3 sequence: CASSESWEPQETQYF. CDR3 nucleotides: TGTGCCAGCAGTGAATCGTGGGAGCCCCAAGAGACCCAGTACTTC. The chain carries TRBV25-1 and TRBJ2-5; tentatively, D is TRBD2 (5 bases). The CDR3 extends over 15 amino acids. The V end was cut by 1 base, the J end by 1 base, with 10 bases between. Germline V lookup: CDR1 MGHDK, CDR2 SYGVNS.

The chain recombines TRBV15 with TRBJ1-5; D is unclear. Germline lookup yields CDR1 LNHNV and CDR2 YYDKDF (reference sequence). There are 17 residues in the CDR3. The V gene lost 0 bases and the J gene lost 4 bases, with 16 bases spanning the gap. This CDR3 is CATSRDRAYADNQPQHF. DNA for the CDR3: TGTGCCACCAGCAGAGATCGGGCTTATGCGGATAATCAGCCCCAGCATTTT.

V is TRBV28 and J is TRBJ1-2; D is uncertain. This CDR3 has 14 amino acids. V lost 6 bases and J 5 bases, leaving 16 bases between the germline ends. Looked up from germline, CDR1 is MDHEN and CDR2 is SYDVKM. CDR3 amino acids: CASRDRFTTYGYTF. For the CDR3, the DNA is TGTGCCAGCAGGGACCGATTTACGACATATGGCTACACCTTC.

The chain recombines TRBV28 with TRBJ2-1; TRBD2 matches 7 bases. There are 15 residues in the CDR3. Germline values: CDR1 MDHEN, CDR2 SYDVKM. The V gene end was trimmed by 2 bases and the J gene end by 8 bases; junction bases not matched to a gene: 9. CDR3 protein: CASSLLPTSQDEQFF. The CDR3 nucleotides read TGTGCCAGCAGTTTACTTCCGACTAGCCAGGATGAGCAGTTCTTC. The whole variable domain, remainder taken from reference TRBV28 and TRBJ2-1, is DVKVTQSSRYLVKRTGEKVFLECVQDMDHENMFWYRQDPGLGLRLIYFSYDVKMKEKGDIPEGYSVSREKKERFSLILESASTNQTSMYLCASSLLPTSQDEQFFGPGTRLTVL.

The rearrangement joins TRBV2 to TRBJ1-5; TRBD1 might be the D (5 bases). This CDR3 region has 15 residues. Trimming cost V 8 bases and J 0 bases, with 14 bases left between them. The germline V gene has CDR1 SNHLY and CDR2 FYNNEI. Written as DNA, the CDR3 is TGTGCCAGCCGAGAAGGGGACGTTAGCAATCAGCCCCAGCATTTT. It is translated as CASREGDVSNQPQHF.

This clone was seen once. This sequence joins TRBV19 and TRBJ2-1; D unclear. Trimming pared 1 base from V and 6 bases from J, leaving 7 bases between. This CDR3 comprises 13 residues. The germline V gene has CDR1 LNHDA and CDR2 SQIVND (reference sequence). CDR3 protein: CASSIGVINEQFF. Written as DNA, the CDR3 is TGTGCCAGTAGTATAGGAGTGATCAATGAGCAGTTCTTC.